The rows below give T cell receptor beta chains drawn from one sample of a study of CD8 T cells in ankylosing spondylitis. TCRdb redid the calling of the 5' RACE reads with MiXCR, one entry per CDR3 protein. The sample has hundreds of thousands of distinct CDR3 sequences; around 18% are singletons. The sequencing input was blood, either unsorted or a sorted T cell fraction (not recorded which). The source of these receptors is a male donor with ankylosing spondylitis. Both conserved end residues are part of each CDR3. Each record gives: clone size, V gene, J gene, CDR3 protein. Expanded clones get a size class; other rows say once, few or many, or leave the size out.

-	TRBV29-1	TRBJ2-1	CSVGMTGAYNEQFF
once	TRBV20-1	TRBJ2-7	CSASGRQTSGTVSYEQYF
many	TRBV7-9	TRBJ1-1	CASSGEGVRTEAFF
medium-sized	TRBV5-1	TRBJ2-7	CASSLGQPSEQYF
few	TRBV9	TRBJ2-1	CASSVTAGIEQFF
-	TRBV4-1	TRBJ1-6	CASSQLGFFGSPLHF
few	TRBV28	TRBJ2-5	CASSLEGPTGETQYF
-	TRBV7-3	TRBJ2-3	CASSLDGSTDTQYF
-	TRBV30	TRBJ1-5	CAWSPGQGDQPQHF
few	TRBV7-3	TRBJ1-5	CASSPGGGSGQPQHF
-	TRBV5-6	TRBJ2-1	CASSALAGGPHEQFF
-	TRBV4-1	TRBJ1-1	CASRQVGEAFF
many	TRBV19	TRBJ2-1	CASSHTENNEQFF
-	TRBV27	TRBJ1-2	CASSPTHIYGYTF
-	TRBV11-1	TRBJ2-1	CASSLVTSGSGYNEQFF
few	TRBV9	TRBJ2-5	CASSVARGLGETQYF
-	TRBV5-1	TRBJ2-2	CASSSEGGGRNTGELFF
-	TRBV28	TRBJ2-7	CASSAHGEGSYEQYF
-	TRBV6-1	TRBJ1-4	CASSNRDRDEKLFF
-	TRBV11-2	TRBJ2-6	CASSLDGGAGANVLTF
many	TRBV10-3	TRBJ1-1	CAISESENTEAFF
many	TRBV27	TRBJ2-1	CASSPGTSGYNEQFF
-	TRBV20-1	TRBJ2-1	CSAEGLAGYEQFF
few	TRBV5-1	TRBJ2-7	CASSLVADTSSYEQYF
many	TRBV12-3/TRBV12-4	TRBJ1-2	CASGQGDRMNGYTF
-	TRBV4-3	TRBJ2-7	CASSQEGPWKAGTYEQYF
-	TRBV6-1	TRBJ1-5	CASSELRDQPQHF
many	TRBV12-3/TRBV12-4	TRBJ2-1	CASSSDFRQQFF
-	TRBV6-2/TRBV6-3	TRBJ1-1	CASTLGGVSTEAFF
-	TRBV19	TRBJ2-7	CASSITGLTYEQYF
many	TRBV12-3/TRBV12-4	TRBJ2-3	CASRQDTDTQYF
-	TRBV28	TRBJ2-1	CASSPFRASEQFF
-	TRBV3-1	TRBJ2-3	CASSQDLWTSGGAGTDTQYF
many	TRBV7-9	TRBJ2-1	CASSLEVSYNEQFF
few	TRBV21-1	TRBJ1-2	CASIHHYGYTF
-	TRBV27	TRBJ2-7	CASSLGTGGPYEQYF
-	TRBV29-1	TRBJ2-5	CSVDGSMGPEETQYF
-	TRBV12-3/TRBV12-4	TRBJ1-2	CASSLRTGTYGYTF
few	TRBV18	TRBJ2-5	CASSPRQGETQYF
few	TRBV12-3/TRBV12-4	TRBJ2-1	CASSTSGPYNEQFF
few	TRBV4-3	TRBJ2-1	CASSQDTGTGNEQFF
-	TRBV12-3/TRBV12-4	TRBJ2-4	CASTSGGGMAKNIQYF